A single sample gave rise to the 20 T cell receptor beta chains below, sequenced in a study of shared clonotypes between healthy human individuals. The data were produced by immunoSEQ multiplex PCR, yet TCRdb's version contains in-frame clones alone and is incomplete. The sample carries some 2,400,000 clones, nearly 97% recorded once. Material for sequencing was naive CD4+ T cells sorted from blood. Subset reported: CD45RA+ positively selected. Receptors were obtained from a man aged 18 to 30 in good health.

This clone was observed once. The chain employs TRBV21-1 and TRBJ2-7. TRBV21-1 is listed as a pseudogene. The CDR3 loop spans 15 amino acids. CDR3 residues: CASSYETDLIYEQYF. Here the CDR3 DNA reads TGTGCCAGCAGTTACGAAACAGACTTAATCTACGAGCAGTACTTC.

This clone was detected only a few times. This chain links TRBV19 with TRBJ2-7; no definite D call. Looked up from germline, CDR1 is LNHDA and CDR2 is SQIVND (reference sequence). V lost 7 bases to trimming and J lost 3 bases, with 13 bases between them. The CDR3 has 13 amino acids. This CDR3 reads CASKRGGNYEQYF. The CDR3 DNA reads TGTGCCAGTAAAAGAGGCGGAAACTACGAGCAGTACTTC.

CDR3 DNA: TGTGCCAGTAGTAGGGGGACAGGCGGGGAGACCCAGTACTTC. Translating it yields CASSRGTGGETQYF. J is TRBJ2-5 and V is TRBV19; 8 nucleotides line up with TRBD1. The CDR3 spans 14 residues. Looked up from germline, CDR1 is LNHDA and CDR2 is SQIVND (reference sequence). Trimming removed 4 bases from V and 5 bases from J; junction bases left unmatched: 6.

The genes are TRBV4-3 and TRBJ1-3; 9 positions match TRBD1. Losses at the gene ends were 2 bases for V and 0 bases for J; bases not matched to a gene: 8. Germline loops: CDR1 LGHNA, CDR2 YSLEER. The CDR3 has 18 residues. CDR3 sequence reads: CASSQLTGGTVSGNTIYF. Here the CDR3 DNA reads TGCGCCAGCAGCCAACTTACAGGGGGCACCGTCTCTGGAAACACCATATATTTT.

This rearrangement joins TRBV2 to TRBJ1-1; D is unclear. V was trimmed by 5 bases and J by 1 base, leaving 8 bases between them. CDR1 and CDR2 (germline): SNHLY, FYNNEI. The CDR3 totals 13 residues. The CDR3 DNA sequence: TGTGCCAGCAGTCACGAGGAGAACACTGAAGCTTTCTTT. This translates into CASSHEENTEAFF.

The CDR3 sequence: CASSQDGTSGQETQYF. DNA for the CDR3: TGCGCCAGCAGCCAAGATGGTACTAGCGGACAAGAGACCCAGTACTTC. V gene TRBV4-3 combines with J gene TRBJ2-5; 8 bases are shared with TRBD2. CDR1 is LGHNA, CDR2 YSLEER, per germline. This CDR3 region has 16 residues. Trimming at V came to 0 bases and at J to 2 bases, leaving 5 bases not matched to a gene.

CDR3 protein: CASRIRRYMNTEAFF. DNA of the CDR3: TGTGCCAGCAGGATAAGACGTTACATGAACACTGAAGCTTTCTTT. The chain employs TRBV6-5 and TRBJ1-1; D is uncertain. Germline V gene sequence: CDR1 MNHEY, CDR2 SVGAGI. This CDR3 is 15 amino acids long. With 6 bases removed from V and 0 bases from J, the gap between germline ends came to 14 bases.

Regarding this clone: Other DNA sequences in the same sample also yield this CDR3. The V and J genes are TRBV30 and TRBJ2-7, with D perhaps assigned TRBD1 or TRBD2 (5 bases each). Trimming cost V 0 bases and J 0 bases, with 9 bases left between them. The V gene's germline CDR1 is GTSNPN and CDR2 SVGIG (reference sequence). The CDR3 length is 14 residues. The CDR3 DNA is TGTGCCTGGAGTGTTTCGGGGCTCTCCTACGAGCAGTACTTC. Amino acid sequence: CAWSVSGLSYEQYF.

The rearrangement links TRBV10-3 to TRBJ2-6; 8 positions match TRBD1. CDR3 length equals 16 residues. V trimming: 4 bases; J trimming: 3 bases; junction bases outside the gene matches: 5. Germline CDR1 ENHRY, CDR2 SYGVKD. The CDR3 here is CAISVAGGNGANVLTF. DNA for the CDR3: TGTGCCATCAGTGTGGCAGGGGGCAATGGGGCCAACGTCCTGACTTTC.

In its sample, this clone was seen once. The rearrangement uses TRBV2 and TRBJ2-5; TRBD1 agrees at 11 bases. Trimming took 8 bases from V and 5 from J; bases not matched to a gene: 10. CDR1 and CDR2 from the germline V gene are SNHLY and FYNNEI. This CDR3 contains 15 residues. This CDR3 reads CASGTGQGAFETQYF. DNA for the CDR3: TGTGCCAGCGGAACTGGACAGGGGGCCTTTGAGACCCAGTACTTC.

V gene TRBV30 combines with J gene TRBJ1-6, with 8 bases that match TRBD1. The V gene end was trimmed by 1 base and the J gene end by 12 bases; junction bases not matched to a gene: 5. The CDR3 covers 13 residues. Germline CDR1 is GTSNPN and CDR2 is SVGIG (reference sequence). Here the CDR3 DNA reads TGTGCCTGGAGTGGATGGACAGGGAAACCCCTCCACTTT. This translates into CAWSGWTGKPLHF.

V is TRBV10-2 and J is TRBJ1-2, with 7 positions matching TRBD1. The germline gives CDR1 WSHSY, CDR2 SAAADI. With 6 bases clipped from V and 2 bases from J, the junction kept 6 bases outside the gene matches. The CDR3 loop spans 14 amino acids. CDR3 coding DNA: TGCGCCAGCAGGCCTGGGGACAGAAACTATGGCTACACCTTC. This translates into CASRPGDRNYGYTF.

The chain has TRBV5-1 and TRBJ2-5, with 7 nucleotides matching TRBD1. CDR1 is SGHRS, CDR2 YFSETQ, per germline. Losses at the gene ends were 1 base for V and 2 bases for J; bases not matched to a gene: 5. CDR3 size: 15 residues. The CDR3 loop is CASSLPGQAQETQYF. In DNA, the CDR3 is TGCGCCAGCAGCTTGCCTGGACAGGCTCAAGAGACCCAGTACTTC.

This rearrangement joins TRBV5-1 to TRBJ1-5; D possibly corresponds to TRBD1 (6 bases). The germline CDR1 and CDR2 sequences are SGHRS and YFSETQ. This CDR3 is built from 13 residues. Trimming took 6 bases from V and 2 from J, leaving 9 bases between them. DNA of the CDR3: TGCGCCAGCACGGGGGCTGGCAATCAGCCCCAGCATTTT. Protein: CASTGAGNQPQHF. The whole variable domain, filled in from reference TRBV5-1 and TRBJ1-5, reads KAGVTQTPRYLIKTRGQQVTLSCSPISGHRSVSWYQQTPGQGLQFLFEYFSETQRNKGNFPGRFSGRQFSNSRSEMNVSTLELGDSALYLCASTGAGNQPQHFGDGTRLSIL.

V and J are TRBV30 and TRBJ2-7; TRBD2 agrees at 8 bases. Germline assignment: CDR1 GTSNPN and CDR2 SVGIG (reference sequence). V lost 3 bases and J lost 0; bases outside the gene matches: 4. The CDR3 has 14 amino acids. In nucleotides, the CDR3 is TGTGCCTGGAGATCCAGCGGGAGCTCCTACGAGCAGTACTTC. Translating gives CAWRSSGSSYEQYF.

The CDR3 DNA follows: TGTGCCTGGAGTGTACAAGAGGGACCCAATTCACCCCTCCACTTT. It codes for CAWSVQEGPNSPLHF. V gene TRBV30 combines with J gene TRBJ1-6, with a weak D call TRBD1 (5 bases). The CDR3 contains 15 residues. V lost 0 bases to trimming and J lost 7 bases, with 13 bases between them. CDR1 and CDR2 (germline): GTSNPN, SVGIG (reference sequence).

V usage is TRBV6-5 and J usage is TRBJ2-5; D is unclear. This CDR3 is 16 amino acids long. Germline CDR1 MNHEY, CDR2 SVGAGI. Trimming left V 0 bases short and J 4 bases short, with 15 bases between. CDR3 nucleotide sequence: TGTGCCAGCAGTTACTCGTCCACCCGGGCTGGAGAGACCCAGTACTTC. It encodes CASSYSSTRAGETQYF.

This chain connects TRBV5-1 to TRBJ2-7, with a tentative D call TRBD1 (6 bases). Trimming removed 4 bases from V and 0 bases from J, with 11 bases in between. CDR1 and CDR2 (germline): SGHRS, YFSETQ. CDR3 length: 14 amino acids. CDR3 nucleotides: TGCGCCAGCAGCCAAGGGACACACTCCTACGAGCAGTACTTC. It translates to CASSQGTHSYEQYF.

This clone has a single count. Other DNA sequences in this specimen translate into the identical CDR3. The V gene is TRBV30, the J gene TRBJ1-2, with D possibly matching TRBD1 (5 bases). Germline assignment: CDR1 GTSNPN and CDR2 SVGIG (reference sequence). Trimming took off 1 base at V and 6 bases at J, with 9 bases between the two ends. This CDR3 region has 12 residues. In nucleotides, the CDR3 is TGTGCCTGGAGTGGAACAGGAGATGGCTACACCTTC. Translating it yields CAWSGTGDGYTF.

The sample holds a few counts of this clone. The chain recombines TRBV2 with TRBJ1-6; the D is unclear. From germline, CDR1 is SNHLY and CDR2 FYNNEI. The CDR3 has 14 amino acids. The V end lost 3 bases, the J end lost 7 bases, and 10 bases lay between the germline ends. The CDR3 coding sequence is TGTGCCAGCAGTGAGGAAAGGCTGAATTCACCCCTCCACTTT. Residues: CASSEERLNSPLHF.